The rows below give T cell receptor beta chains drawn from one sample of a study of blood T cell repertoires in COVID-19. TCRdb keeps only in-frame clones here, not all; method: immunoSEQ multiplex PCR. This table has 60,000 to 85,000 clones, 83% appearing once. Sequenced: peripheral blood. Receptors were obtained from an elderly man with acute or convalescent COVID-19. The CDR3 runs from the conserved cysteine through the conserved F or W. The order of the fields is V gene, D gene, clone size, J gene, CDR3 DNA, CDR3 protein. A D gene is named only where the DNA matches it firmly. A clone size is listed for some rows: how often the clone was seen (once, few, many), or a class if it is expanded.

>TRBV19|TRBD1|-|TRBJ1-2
TGTGCCAGTAGTCTCCGACAGGGCCATGGCTACACCTTC
CASSLRQGHGYTF
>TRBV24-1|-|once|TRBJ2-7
TGTGCCGGACACGGAGTATCCTACGAGCAGTACTTC
CAGHGVSYEQYF
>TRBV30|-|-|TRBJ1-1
TGTGCCTGGACCCGACAGAACATGAACACTGAAGCTTTCTTT
CAWTRQNMNTEAFF
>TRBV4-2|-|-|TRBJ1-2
TGTGCCAGCAGCCAAGGAGGTGACGGCTACACCTTC
CASSQGGDGYTF
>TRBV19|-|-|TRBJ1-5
TGTGCCTGCAAAGGAGGTGGCAATCAGCCCCAGCATTTT
CACKGGGNQPQHF
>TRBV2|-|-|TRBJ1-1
TGTGCCAGCGGGAGACAGGCTGCGGGCACTGAAGCTTTCTTT
CASGRQAAGTEAFF
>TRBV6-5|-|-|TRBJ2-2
TGTGCCAGCGGCGAAAGTTGGGGGCCCACCGGGGAGCTGTTTTTT
CASGESWGPTGELFF
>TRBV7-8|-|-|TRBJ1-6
TGTGCCAGCAGCTTACAGGGCGACGCAGGTTCACCCCTCCACTTT
CASSLQGDAGSPLHF
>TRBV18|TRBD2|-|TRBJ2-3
TGTGCCAGCTCACCGGGACTAGCGGGCACAGATACGCAGTATTTT
CASSPGLAGTDTQYF
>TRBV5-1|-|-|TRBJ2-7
TGCGCCAGCAGCTTGGCCGAACCTAGCCTCGAGCAGTACTTC
CASSLAEPSLEQYF
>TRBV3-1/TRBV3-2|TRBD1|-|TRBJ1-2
TGTGCCAGCAGCCATACCTCCGGGACAGGGGGCGCAGGCTACACCTTC
CASSHTSGTGGAGYTF
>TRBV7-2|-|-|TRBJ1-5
TGTGCCAGCAGCTTAGTGGCAGATAGCAATCAGCCCCAGCATTTT
CASSLVADSNQPQHF
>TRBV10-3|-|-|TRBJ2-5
TGTGCCATCGCCGCAGTCCAAGAGACCCAGTACTTC
CAIAAVQETQYF
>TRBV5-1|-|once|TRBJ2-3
TGCGCCAGCAGCTTGGGCCAGGGAATCACCACAGATACGCAGTATTTT
CASSLGQGITTDTQYF
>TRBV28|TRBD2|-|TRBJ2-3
TGTGCCAGCAGTTTTTCGGCTAGCGGGAACACAGATACGCAGTATTTT
CASSFSASGNTDTQYF
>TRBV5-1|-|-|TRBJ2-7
TGCGCCAGCAGCTTGGCCCCCCCGGGGGACGAGCAGTACTTC
CASSLAPPGDEQYF
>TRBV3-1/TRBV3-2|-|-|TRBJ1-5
TGTGCCAGCAGCCAAGGGGCAGCCGGCGTTGAGCCCCAGCATTTT
CASSQGAAGVEPQHF
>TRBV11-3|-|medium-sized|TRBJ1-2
TGTGCCAGCAGCTTAGACACCCAGAAAATGTCCCCGAGCGGGCGCTATGGCTACACCTTC
CASSLDTQKMSPSGRYGYTF
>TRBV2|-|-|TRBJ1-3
TGTGCCAGCAGGAAAGGGAGCTCTGGAAACACCATATATTTT
CASRKGSSGNTIYF
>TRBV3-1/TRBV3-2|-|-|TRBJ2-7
TGTGCCAGCAGCCAAGAACAGGGTAACTACGAGCAGTACTTC
CASSQEQGNYEQYF
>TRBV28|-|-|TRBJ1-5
TGTGCCAGCAGTCTCTGGACAGTTAATCAGCCCCAGCATTTT
CASSLWTVNQPQHF
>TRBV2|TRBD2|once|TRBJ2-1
TGTGCCAGCAGTGAGAACAGTCTAACTAGCGCCTTTAACAATGAGCAGTTCTTC
CASSENSLTSAFNNEQFF
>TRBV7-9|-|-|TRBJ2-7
TGTGCCAGCAGCTTATCGGGATACCCGGCCGAGCAGTACTTC
CASSLSGYPAEQYF
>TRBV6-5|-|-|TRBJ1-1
TGTGCCAGCAGTTACTCGATCGGGATTAACACTGAAGCTTTCTTT
CASSYSIGINTEAFF
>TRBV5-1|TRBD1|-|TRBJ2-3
TGCGCCAGCAGCTCCGGGGACAGGGGTACTGATACGCAGTATTTT
CASSSGDRGTDTQYF
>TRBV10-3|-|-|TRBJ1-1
TGTGCCATCAGTGTTCAAGGGGTTGGCACTGAAGCTTTCTTT
CAISVQGVGTEAFF
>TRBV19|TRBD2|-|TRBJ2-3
TGTGCCAGTAGTATGTGGGCTAGCGGGAGGGCCACAGATACGCAGTATTTT
CASSMWASGRATDTQYF
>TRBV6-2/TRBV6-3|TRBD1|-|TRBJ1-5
TGTGCCAGCAGTTACTCTACAGGGGGAAGAGGCAATCAGCCCCAGCATTTT
CASSYSTGGRGNQPQHF
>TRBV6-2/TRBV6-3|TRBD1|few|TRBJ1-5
TGTGCCAGCAGACCTACAGGGGAAAGGAGGCCCCAGCATTTT
CASRPTGERRPQHF
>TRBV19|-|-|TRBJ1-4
TGTGCCAGTAGTGAAACGGTTAATGAAAAACTGTTTTTT
CASSETVNEKLFF
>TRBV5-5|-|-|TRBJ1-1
TGTGCCAGCAGCTTTATGACTGAAGCTTTCTTT
CASSFMTEAFF
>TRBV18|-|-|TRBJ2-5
TGTGCCAGCTCACTATCTCAAGTTCTCTCGGGGACCCAGTACTTC
CASSLSQVLSGTQYF
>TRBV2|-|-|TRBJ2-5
TGTGCCAGCAGTGAATCCGGTCAAGAGACCCAGTACTTC
CASSESGQETQYF
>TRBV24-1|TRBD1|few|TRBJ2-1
TGTGCCACCAGTGATTTTACGGGACAGGGAAGTTACAATGAGCAGTTCTTC
CATSDFTGQGSYNEQFF
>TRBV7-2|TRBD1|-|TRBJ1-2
TGTGCCAGCAGCTTAGTTTTGGCACAGGGGGCTCGAGATGGCTACACCTTC
CASSLVLAQGARDGYTF
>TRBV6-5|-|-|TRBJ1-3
TGTGCCAGCAATGCCGCAGGGCACGGAAACACCATATATTTT
CASNAAGHGNTIYF
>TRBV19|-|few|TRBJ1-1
TGTGCCAGTAGTACCCAGAATCACAGGGACACTGAAGCTTTCTTT
CASSTQNHRDTEAFF
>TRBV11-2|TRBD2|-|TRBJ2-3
TGTGCCAGCAGCTTAGGGCGGGGGGGAGATACGCAGTATTTT
CASSLGRGGDTQYF
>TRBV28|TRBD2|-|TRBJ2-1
TGTGCCAGCAGTTCACTAGCGGGAGTGGTGAGTATTGAGCAGTTCTTC
CASSSLAGVVSIEQFF
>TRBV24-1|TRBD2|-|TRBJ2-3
TGTGCCACCAGTGATTCCCTTCAGCGGGGGGGGAGCACAGATACGCAGTATTTT
CATSDSLQRGGSTDTQYF
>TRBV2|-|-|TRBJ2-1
TGTGCCAGCAGTAATTTGCGAAGAGCAGGGGAGCAGTTCTTC
CASSNLRRAGEQFF
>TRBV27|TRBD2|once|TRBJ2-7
TGTGCCAGCAGTTTATCGTTTGCGGGAGGTTCTTACGAGCAGTACTTC
CASSLSFAGGSYEQYF
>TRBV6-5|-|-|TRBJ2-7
TGTGCCAGCAGCCCAGGACAGCCCTACGAGCAGTACTTC
CASSPGQPYEQYF
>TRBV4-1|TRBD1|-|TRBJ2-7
TGCGCCAGCAGCCAAGGACCTACAGGGGGCTACGAGCAGTACTTC
CASSQGPTGGYEQYF
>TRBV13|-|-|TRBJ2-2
TGTGCCAGCAGCTTAACACAGTCGAACACCGGGGAGCTGTTTTTT
CASSLTQSNTGELFF
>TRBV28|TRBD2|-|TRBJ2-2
TGTGCCAGCAGTTTAGAGAGGACTAGCGGCACCGGGGAGCTGTTTTTT
CASSLERTSGTGELFF
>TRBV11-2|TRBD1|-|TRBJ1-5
TGTGCCAGCAGCTTAGAAGGGACAGGGAATCAGCCCCAGCATTTT
CASSLEGTGNQPQHF
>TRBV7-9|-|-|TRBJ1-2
TGTGCCAGCAGTCCCATGGGGCCCTACTATGGCTACACCTTC
CASSPMGPYYGYTF
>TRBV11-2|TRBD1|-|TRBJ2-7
TGTGCCAGCAGCACAGGACAGGTTGACGAGCAGTACTTC
CASSTGQVDEQYF
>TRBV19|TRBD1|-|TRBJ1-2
TGTGCCAGTAGGGACAGGGTCGGAGGCTACACCTTC
CASRDRVGGYTF
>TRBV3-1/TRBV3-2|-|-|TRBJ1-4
TGTGCCAGCAGCCGACAGGCAACTAATGAAAAACTGTTTTTT
CASSRQATNEKLFF
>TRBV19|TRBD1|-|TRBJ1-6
TGTGCCAGTAGTCCGAGGACAGGGCTTAATTCACCCCTCCACTTT
CASSPRTGLNSPLHF
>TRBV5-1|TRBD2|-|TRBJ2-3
TGCGCCAGCAGCTTGGGTCTAGCGGAGCCGTACGGCACAGATACGCAGTATTTT
CASSLGLAEPYGTDTQYF
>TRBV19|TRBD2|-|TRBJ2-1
TGTGCCAGTAGTTCCCGGGACTATGGGAATGAGCAGTTCTTC
CASSSRDYGNEQFF
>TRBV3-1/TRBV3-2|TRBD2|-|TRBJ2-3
TGTGCCAGCCGGGGGGGCCGGACAGATACGCAGTATTTT
CASRGGRTDTQYF
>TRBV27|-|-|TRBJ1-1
TGTGCCAGCAGTCCTTGGGGGCAGGGGAACACTGAAGCTTTCTTT
CASSPWGQGNTEAFF
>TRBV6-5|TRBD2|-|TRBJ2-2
TGTGCCAGCAGTTACATCGGGGGGGCCGACGGGGAGCTGTTTTTT
CASSYIGGADGELFF
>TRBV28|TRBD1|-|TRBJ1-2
TGTGCCAGCAGTTTCCCATTAGGGACAGGGGGGACTAACTATGGCTACACCTTC
CASSFPLGTGGTNYGYTF
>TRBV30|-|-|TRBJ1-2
TGTGCCTGGAGTCGCAGGGTAGGCTATGGCTACACCTTC
CAWSRRVGYGYTF
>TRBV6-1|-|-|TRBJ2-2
TGTGCCAGCGAGAAGGGCGCGGGCACCGGGGAGCTGTTTTTT
CASEKGAGTGELFF